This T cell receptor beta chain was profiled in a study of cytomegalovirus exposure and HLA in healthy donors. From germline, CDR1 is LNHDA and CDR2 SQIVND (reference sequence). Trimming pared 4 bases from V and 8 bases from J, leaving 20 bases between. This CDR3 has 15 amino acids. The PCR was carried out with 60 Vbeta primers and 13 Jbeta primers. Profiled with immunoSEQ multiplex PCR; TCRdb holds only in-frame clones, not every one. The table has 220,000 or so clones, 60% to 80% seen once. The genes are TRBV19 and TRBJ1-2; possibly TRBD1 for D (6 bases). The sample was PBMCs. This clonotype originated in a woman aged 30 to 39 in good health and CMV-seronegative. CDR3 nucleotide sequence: TGTGCCAGTAGTAGGGGGGGCGCTGAGGGAAAGGGCTACACCTTC. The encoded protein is CASSRGGAEGKGYTF.